This T cell receptor (beta chain) stems from a study of early T cells in non-severe SARS-CoV-2 infection. This clonotype came up many times. One entry per CDR3 protein, called by TCRdb with MiXCR from the 5' RACE reads. This table has approximately 84,000 distinct CDR3 sequences, under 15% appearing once. Germline V gene data show CDR1 as MNHEY and CDR2 as SVGEGT. This CDR3 comprises 16 residues. The V and J ends lost 6 bases and 0 bases, in that order; junction bases with no gene match: 10. Source material: whole blood. This clonotype originated in an adult who was a healthcare worker with PCR-confirmed SARS-CoV-2 infection or an uninfected control (not recorded which). V gene TRBV6-2 or TRBV6-3 combines with J gene TRBJ1-1; TRBD1 matches 7 bases. The CDR3 DNA reads TGTGCCAGCAGCAAAATCCCGGGACAGATGAACACTGAAGCTTTCTTT. Encoded protein: CASSKIPGQMNTEAFF.